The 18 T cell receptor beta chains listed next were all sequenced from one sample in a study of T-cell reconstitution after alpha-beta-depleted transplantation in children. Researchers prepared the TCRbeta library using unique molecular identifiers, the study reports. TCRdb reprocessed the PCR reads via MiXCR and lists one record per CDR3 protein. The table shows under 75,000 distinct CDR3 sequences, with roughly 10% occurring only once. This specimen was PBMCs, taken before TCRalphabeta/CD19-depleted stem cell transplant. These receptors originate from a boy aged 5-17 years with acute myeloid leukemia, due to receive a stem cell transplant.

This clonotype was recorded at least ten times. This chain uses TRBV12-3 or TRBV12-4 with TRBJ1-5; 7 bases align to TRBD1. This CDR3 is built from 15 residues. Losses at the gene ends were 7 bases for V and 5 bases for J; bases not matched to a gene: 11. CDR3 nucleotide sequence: TGTGCCAGCACCGAAGATCTCACAGGGGATCAGCCCCAGCATTTT. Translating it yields CASTEDLTGDQPQHF.

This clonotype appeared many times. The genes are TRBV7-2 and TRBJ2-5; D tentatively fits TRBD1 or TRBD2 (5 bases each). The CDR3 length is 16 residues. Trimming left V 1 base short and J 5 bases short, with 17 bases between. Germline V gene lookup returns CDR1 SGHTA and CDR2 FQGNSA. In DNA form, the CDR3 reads TGTGCCAGCAGCTTAGACGGGACGCCCAGGAGGGAGACCCAGTACTTC. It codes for CASSLDGTPRRETQYF.

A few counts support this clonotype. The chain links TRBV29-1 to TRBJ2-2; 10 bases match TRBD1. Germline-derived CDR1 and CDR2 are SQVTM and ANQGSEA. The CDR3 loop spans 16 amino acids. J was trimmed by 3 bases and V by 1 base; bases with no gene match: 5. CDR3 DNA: TGCAGCGTTGAAGGACAGGGGGCGGGCGACACCGGGGAGCTGTTTTTT. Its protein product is CSVEGQGAGDTGELFF.

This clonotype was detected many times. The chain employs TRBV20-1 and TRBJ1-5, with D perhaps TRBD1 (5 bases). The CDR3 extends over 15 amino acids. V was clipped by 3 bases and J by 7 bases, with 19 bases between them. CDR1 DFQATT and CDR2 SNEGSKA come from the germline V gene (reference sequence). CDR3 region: CSARDETVFNQPQHF. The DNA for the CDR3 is TGCAGTGCTAGGGACGAGACAGTCTTTAACCAGCCCCAGCATTTT.

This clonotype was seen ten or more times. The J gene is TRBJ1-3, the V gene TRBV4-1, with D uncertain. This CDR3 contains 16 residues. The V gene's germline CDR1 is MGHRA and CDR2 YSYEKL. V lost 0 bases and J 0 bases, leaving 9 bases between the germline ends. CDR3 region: CASSQDPSSSGNTIYF. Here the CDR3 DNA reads TGCGCCAGCAGCCAAGATCCATCGAGCTCTGGAAACACCATATATTTT.

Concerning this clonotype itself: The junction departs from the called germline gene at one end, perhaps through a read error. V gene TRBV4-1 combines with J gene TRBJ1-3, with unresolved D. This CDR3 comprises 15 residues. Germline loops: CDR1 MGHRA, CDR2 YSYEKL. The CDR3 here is CASSPRQAIGNTIYF. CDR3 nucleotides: TGTGCCAGCAGCCCGAGGCAGGCAATCGGAAACACCATATATTTT.

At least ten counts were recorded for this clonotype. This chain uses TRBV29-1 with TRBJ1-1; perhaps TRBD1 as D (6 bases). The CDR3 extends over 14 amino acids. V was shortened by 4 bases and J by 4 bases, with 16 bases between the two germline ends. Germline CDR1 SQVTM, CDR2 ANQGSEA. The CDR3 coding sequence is TGCAGCGTTGCGGTACAGGGTAGCGGCACTGAAGCTTTCTTT. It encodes CSVAVQGSGTEAFF.

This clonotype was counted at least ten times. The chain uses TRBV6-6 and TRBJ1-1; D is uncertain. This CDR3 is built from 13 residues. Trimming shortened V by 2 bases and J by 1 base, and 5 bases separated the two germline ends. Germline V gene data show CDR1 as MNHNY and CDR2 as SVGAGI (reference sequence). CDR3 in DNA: TGTGCCAGCAGTTACGACCGGAACACTGAAGCTTTCTTT. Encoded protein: CASSYDRNTEAFF.

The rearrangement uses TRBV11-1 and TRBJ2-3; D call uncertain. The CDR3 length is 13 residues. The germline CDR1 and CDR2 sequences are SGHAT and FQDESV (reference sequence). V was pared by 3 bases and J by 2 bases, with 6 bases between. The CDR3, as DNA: TGTGCCAGCAGCTTTACAGACACAGATACGCAGTATTTT. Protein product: CASSFTDTDTQYF.

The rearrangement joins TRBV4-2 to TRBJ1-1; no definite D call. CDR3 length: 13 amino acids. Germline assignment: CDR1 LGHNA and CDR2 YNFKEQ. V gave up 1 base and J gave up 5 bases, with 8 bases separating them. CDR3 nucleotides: TGTGCCAGCAGCCAAGCGCTAGGGACTGAAGCTTTCTTT. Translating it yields CASSQALGTEAFF.

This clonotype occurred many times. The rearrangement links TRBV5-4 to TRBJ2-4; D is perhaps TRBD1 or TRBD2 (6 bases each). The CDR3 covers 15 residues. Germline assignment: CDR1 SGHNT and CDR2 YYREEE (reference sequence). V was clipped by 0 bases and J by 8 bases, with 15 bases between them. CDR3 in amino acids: CASSLAGARRDIQYF. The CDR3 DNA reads TGTGCCAGCAGCTTGGCGGGGGCGCGGAGAGACATTCAGTACTTC.

The CDR3 DNA follows: TGTGCCAGTAGTATGTGGGGGCCGATCACAGATACGCAGTATTTT. As protein: CASSMWGPITDTQYF. This chain uses TRBV19 with TRBJ2-3, with TRBD1 as a possible D gene (6 bases). Germline V gene sequence: CDR1 LNHDA, CDR2 SQIVND (reference sequence). The CDR3 has 15 residues. V lost 3 bases, J lost 2 bases, and 12 bases lay in between.

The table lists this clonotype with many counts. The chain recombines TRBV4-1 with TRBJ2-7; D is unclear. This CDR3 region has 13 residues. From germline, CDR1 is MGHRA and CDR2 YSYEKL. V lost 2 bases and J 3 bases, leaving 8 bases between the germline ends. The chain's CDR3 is CASSQTTIYEQYV. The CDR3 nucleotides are TGCGCCAGCAGCCAAACCACTATCTACGAGCAGTACGTC.

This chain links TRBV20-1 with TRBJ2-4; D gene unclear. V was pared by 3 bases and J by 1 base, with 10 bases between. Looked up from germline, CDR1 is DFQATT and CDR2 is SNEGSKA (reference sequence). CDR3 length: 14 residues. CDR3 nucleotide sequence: TGCAGTGCTAGCCGGCCCGACGCCAAAAACATTCAGTACTTC. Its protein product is CSASRPDAKNIQYF.

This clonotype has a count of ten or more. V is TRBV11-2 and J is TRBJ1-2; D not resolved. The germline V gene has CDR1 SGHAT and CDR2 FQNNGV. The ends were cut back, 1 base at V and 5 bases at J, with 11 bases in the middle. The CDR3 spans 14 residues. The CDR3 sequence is CASSLAGSNYGYTF. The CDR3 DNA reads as TGTGCCAGCAGCTTAGCGGGATCGAATTATGGCTACACCTTC.

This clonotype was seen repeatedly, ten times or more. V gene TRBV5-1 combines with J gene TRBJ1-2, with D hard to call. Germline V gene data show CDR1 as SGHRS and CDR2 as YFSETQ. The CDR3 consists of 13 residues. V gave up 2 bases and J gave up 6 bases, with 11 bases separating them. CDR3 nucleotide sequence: TGCGCCAGCAGCTTCGGGCGGAGAGATGGCTACACCTTC. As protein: CASSFGRRDGYTF.

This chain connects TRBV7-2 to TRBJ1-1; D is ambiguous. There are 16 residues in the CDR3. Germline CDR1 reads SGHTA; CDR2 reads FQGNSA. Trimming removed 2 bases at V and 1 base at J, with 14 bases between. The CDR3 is CASSLFRFGANTEAFF. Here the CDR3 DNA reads TGTGCCAGCAGCTTATTCAGATTTGGAGCGAACACTGAAGCTTTCTTT.

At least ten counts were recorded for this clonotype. CDR3 sequence reads: CASSRAGTQYF. The CDR3 DNA reads TGTGCCAGCAGCCGCGCGGGGACCCAGTACTTC. The V and J genes are TRBV11-2 and TRBJ2-5; possible D gene TRBD2, 5 bases. V lost 5 bases to trimming and J lost 7 bases, with 8 bases between them. The germline V gene has CDR1 SGHAT and CDR2 FQNNGV. CDR3 length equals 11 residues.